These 6 T cell receptor beta chains were all obtained from the same sample, sequenced in a study of T cell repertoires in cytomegalovirus infection. TCRdb reanalysed the reads using MiXCR and keeps one entry per CDR3 protein. The sample lists 160,000 or so distinct CDR3 sequences; roughly 22% were seen once. The antigens these receptors bind are not known. The sample in question was CD8+ T cells from cultured PBMCs, obtained from culture after CMV antigen stimulation. The receptors shown here come from a human donor in good health (CMV status not recorded). Some clones in this sample may be carry-over from other donors' samples.

This rearrangement joins TRBV19 to TRBJ2-3; tentatively, D is TRBD2 (5 bases). The CDR3 contains 15 residues. Between the trimmed V and J ends, which lost 4 bases and 0 bases, there was a span of 11 bases. In germline, CDR1 is LNHDA, CDR2 SQIVND (reference sequence). For the CDR3, the DNA is TGTGCCAGTAGTAGGGGAGCCGCTAGCACAGATACGCAGTATTTT. Protein sequence: CASSRGAASTDTQYF.

The chain links TRBV27 to TRBJ1-5; D is ambiguous. Trimming shortened V by 8 bases and J by 3 bases, and 11 bases separated the two germline ends. The CDR3 totals 13 residues. The germline CDR1 and CDR2 sequences are MNHEY and SMNVEV (reference sequence). CDR3 nucleotides: TGTGCCAGCGGTCGGGGTTTCAATCAGCCCCAGCATTTT. Its protein is CASGRGFNQPQHF.

V usage is TRBV20-1 and J usage is TRBJ2-7, with D perhaps being TRBD1 or TRBD2 (5 bases each). V lost 1 base and J lost 3, with 13 bases in between. CDR3 size: 14 residues. Germline CDR1 reads DFQATT; CDR2 reads SNEGSKA (reference sequence). CDR3 residues: CSARGAGTFYEQYF. As DNA, the CDR3 is TGCAGTGCTAGAGGGGCAGGGACCTTCTACGAGCAGTACTTC.

V gene TRBV27 combines with J gene TRBJ1-1; D remains ambiguous. CDR3 size: 13 residues. Germline V lookup: CDR1 MNHEY, CDR2 SMNVEV (reference sequence). V lost 8 bases and J 3 bases, leaving 13 bases between the germline ends. The CDR3 reads CASRGQYYTEAFF. The CDR3 nucleotides read TGTGCCAGCCGCGGTCAATACTACACTGAAGCTTTCTTT.

This chain connects TRBV9 to TRBJ2-3; 8 bases agree with TRBD2. The CDR3 totals 18 residues. The germline V gene has CDR1 SGDLS and CDR2 YYNGEE. The J segment lost 5 bases and the V segment lost 0 bases, leaving 14 bases of the junction unmatched. The CDR3 spells CASSVEGSGGLFIDTQYF. CDR3 DNA sequence: TGTGCCAGCAGCGTAGAGGGGAGCGGGGGACTGTTTATAGATACGCAGTATTTT. Full variable domain (missing parts from reference TRBV9 and TRBJ2-3): DSGVTQTPKHLITATGQRVTLRCSPRSGDLSVYWYQQSLDQGLQFLIQYYNGEERAKGNILERFSAQQFPDLHSELNLSSLELGDSALYFCASSVEGSGGLFIDTQYFGPGTRLTVL.

The chain uses TRBV7-2 and TRBJ1-5, with 10 bases identical to TRBD1. Germline CDR1 SGHTA, CDR2 FQGNSA. The CDR3 totals 16 residues. J was trimmed by 3 bases and V by 5 bases; bases with no gene match: 7. The CDR3: CASSDRGQGFNQPQHF. In nucleotides, the CDR3 is TGTGCCAGCAGCGACAGGGGGCAGGGGTTCAATCAGCCCCAGCATTTT.